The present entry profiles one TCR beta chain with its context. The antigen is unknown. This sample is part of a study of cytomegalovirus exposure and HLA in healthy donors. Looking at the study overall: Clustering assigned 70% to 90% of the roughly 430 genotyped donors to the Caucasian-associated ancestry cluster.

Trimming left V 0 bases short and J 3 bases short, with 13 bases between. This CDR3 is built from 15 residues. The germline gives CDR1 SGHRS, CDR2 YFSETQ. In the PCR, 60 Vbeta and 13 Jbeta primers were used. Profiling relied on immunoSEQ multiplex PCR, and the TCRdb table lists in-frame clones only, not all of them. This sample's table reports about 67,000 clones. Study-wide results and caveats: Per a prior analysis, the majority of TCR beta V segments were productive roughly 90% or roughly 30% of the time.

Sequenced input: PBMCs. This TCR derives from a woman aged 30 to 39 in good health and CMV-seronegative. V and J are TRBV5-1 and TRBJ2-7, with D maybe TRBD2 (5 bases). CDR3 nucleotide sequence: TGCGCCAGCAGCTTGGGTCTAGCAAAGAACTACGAGCAGTACTTC. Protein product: CASSLGLAKNYEQYF.